Below are 28 T cell receptor beta chains sequenced from a single sample in a study of T cells after yellow fever vaccination. TCRdb independently ran MiXCR on the 5' RACE reads; one entry per CDR3 protein. The sample lists fewer than 350,000 distinct CDR3 sequences, approximately 9% occurring once. The sample consisted of PBMCs, taken on the day of the first yellow fever vaccination. Every receptor here comes from a young man who received the YFV17D yellow fever vaccine.

This clonotype has only a few counts. The chain uses TRBV9 and TRBJ2-2, with 7 nucleotides matching TRBD2. The germline CDR1 and CDR2 sequences are SGDLS and YYNGEE. Germline trimming cut 3 bases from V and 6 bases from J; bases unmatched to any gene: 8. The CDR3 has 15 residues. This chain's CDR3 is CASSAMTSSAGELFF. In DNA form, the CDR3 reads TGTGCCAGCAGCGCCATGACTAGCAGCGCCGGGGAGCTGTTTTTT.

This clonotype was seen more than once but under ten times. This chain uses TRBV6-5 with TRBJ1-2; D ambiguous. CDR3 size: 13 residues. Trimming stripped 0 bases from V and 8 bases from J, with 10 bases between. Germline V gene data show CDR1 as MNHEY and CDR2 as SVGAGI. CDR3 sequence reads: CASSYSIQMGYTF. The CDR3 DNA reads as TGTGCCAGCAGTTACTCGATACAGATGGGCTACACCTTC.

This clonotype came up a few times. This chain uses TRBV6-5 with TRBJ1-5; D unresolved. V was cut by 0 bases and J by 11 bases, with 14 bases left in between. This CDR3 has 14 residues. Germline V gene sequence: CDR1 MNHEY, CDR2 SVGAGI. The chain's CDR3 is CASSYSRRWGTQHF. CDR3 DNA: TGTGCCAGCAGTTACTCGCGCCGTTGGGGAACCCAGCATTTT.

This clonotype was found a few times. This rearrangement joins TRBV3-1 to TRBJ1-1; perhaps TRBD1 as D (6 bases). CDR1 is LGHDT and CDR2 is YNNKEL in the germline V gene (reference sequence). Trimming removed 4 bases from V and 0 bases from J, with 21 bases in between. CDR3 length equals 18 residues. The CDR3, as DNA: TGTGCCAGCAGCCCAACCTGGGGCAGGGGCCCCTTGAACACTGAAGCTTTCTTT. Protein sequence: CASSPTWGRGPLNTEAFF.

This clonotype was seen more than once but under ten times. The CDR3 region has the DNA TGCAGTGCTAGTGCCCCGGACAGGGGCAGAGACACTGAAGCTTTCTTT. It specifies CSASAPDRGRDTEAFF. The chain joins TRBV20-1 to TRBJ1-1; 9 nucleotides match TRBD1. Germline lookup yields CDR1 DFQATT and CDR2 SNEGSKA (reference sequence). This CDR3 is 16 amino acids long. Trimming took 3 bases from V and 3 from J; bases not matched to a gene: 11.

At least ten counts were recorded for this clonotype. The chain uses TRBV20-1 and TRBJ2-2; unclear D gene. The CDR3 spans 13 residues. Per germline, CDR1 DFQATT and CDR2 SNEGSKA (reference sequence). Trimming left V 3 bases short and J 4 bases short, with 9 bases between. CDR3 in amino acids: CSARAGFTGELFF. In DNA, the CDR3 is TGCAGTGCTAGGGCCGGATTCACCGGGGAGCTGTTTTTT.

This clonotype was counted many times. The rearrangement uses TRBV29-1 and TRBJ2-5; 10 bases line up with TRBD1. The CDR3 totals 14 residues. Germline assignment: CDR1 SQVTM and CDR2 ANQGSEA. Trimming removed 7 bases from V and 4 bases from J; junction bases left unmatched: 9. DNA for the CDR3: TGCAGCGGATGGACAGGGGGGGGTGCAGAGACCCAGTACTTC. This codes for CSGWTGGGAETQYF.

This clonotype was picked up many times. J is TRBJ1-1 and V is TRBV7-7; 7 bases align to TRBD1. Germline V gene sequence: CDR1 SSHAT, CDR2 FNYEAQ (reference sequence). Trimming removed 5 bases from V and 0 bases from J; junction bases left unmatched: 9. CDR3 size: 16 residues. CDR3 amino acids: CASSPTWTGMNTEAFF. In nucleotides, the CDR3 is TGTGCCAGCAGCCCAACCTGGACAGGAATGAACACTGAAGCTTTCTTT.

This clonotype was seen only a few times. The rearrangement joins TRBV9 to TRBJ2-1; a weak D match, TRBD2 (6 bases). Germline V CDR1 and CDR2: SGDLS, YYNGEE. Trimming took off 4 bases at V and 4 bases at J, with 12 bases between the two ends. The CDR3 consists of 14 residues. The CDR3 DNA follows: TGTGCCAGCAGCCCCGACGGGGGTTACAATGAGCAGTTCTTC. As protein: CASSPDGGYNEQFF.

The chain couples TRBV29-1 to TRBJ1-4; possibly TRBD1 for D (5 bases). V lost 6 bases and J lost 0, with 14 bases in between. CDR3 length: 15 residues. The germline V gene encodes CDR1 SQVTM and CDR2 ANQGSEA. The CDR3 loop reads CSVGGTPTTNEKLFF. Here the CDR3 DNA reads TGCAGCGTGGGGGGGACCCCGACAACTAATGAAAAACTGTTTTTT.

This clonotype appeared a few times. This chain connects TRBV20-1 to TRBJ1-5; D gene uncertain. Germline V lookup: CDR1 DFQATT, CDR2 SNEGSKA (reference sequence). The CDR3 is 14 amino acids. V lost 6 bases and J lost 0, with 12 bases in between. The CDR3: CSAAAEASNQPQHF. CDR3 bases: TGCAGTGCCGCCGCGGAGGCTAGCAATCAGCCCCAGCATTTT.

This clonotype was detected only a few times. The rearrangement joins TRBV5-1 to TRBJ2-1, with 12 bases aligning to TRBD2. Germline CDR1 reads SGHRS; CDR2 reads YFSETQ. The CDR3 totals 17 residues. Trimming at V came to 5 bases and at J to 1 base, leaving 7 bases not matched to a gene. The CDR3 sequence: CASRSSGGAQSYNEQFF. CDR3 DNA: TGCGCCAGCAGGTCTAGCGGGGGGGCCCAGTCCTACAATGAGCAGTTCTTC.

This clonotype was seen only a few times. The rearrangement joins TRBV28 to TRBJ2-5, with 8 bases that match TRBD1. The CDR3 consists of 15 residues. The V segment lost 3 bases and the J segment 4 bases; nucleotides outside the gene matches: 7. The germline V gene encodes CDR1 MDHEN and CDR2 SYDVKM. The CDR3 nucleotides read TGTGCCAGCAGTTTTCCCCAGGGGGCAAGAGAGACCCAGTACTTC. Translating gives CASSFPQGARETQYF.

This clonotype appeared a few times. V usage is TRBV12-3 or TRBV12-4 and J usage is TRBJ2-6, with no clear D. Trimming shortened V by 5 bases and J by 0 bases, and 5 bases separated the two germline ends. This CDR3 region has 14 residues. The CDR3, as DNA: TGTGCCAGCAGTCCGGTCTCTGGGGCCAACGTCCTGACTTTC. This gives the protein CASSPVSGANVLTF.

J is TRBJ2-7 and V is TRBV5-1, with D perhaps TRBD1 or TRBD2 (5 bases each). This CDR3 has 15 amino acids. The germline gives CDR1 SGHRS, CDR2 YFSETQ. V was clipped by 4 bases and J by 5 bases, with 19 bases between them. The DNA of the CDR3 is TGCGCCAGCAGCGAGAGGGGCCCGGAGGTGGACGAGCAGTACTTC. It codes for CASSERGPEVDEQYF. The whole variable domain, filled in from reference TRBV5-1 and TRBJ2-7, reads KAGVTQTPRYLIKTRGQQVTLSCSPISGHRSVSWYQQTPGQGLQFLFEYFSETQRNKGNFPGRFSGRQFSNSRSEMNVSTLELGDSALYLCASSERGPEVDEQYFGPGTRLTVT.

The chain couples TRBV7-9 to TRBJ2-1; D tentatively fits TRBD1 or TRBD2 (5 bases each). The CDR3 loop spans 14 amino acids. Germline V gene sequence: CDR1 SEHNR, CDR2 FQNEAQ (reference sequence). V was pared by 0 bases and J by 7 bases, with 10 bases between. The CDR3 DNA reads as TGTGCCAGCAGCTTAGCGGGGGTGGGGAATGAGCAGTTCTTC. It encodes CASSLAGVGNEQFF.

This clonotype was detected a few times. The rearrangement links TRBV9 to TRBJ2-3, with D possibly TRBD2 on 6 matching bases. Trimming shortened V by 1 base and J by 6 bases, and 21 bases separated the two germline ends. The CDR3 sequence is 17 residues long. CDR1 and CDR2 (germline): SGDLS, YYNGEE. DNA of the CDR3: TGTGCCAGCAGCGTATCCCGTGGAGCGGGTTCTTTGGATACGCAGTATTTT. Protein sequence: CASSVSRGAGSLDTQYF.

The chain links TRBV28 to TRBJ1-2, with D perhaps matching TRBD1 (6 bases). CDR1 and CDR2 (germline): MDHEN, SYDVKM. Trimming removed 10 bases at V and 6 bases at J, with 21 bases between. This CDR3 region has 14 residues. The CDR3 reads CATADQGLNDGYTF. CDR3 nucleotides: TGTGCCACCGCTGATCAGGGGTTGAACGATGGCTACACCTTC.

This clonotype was seen at least ten times. V gene TRBV28 combines with J gene TRBJ1-1; tentative D call: TRBD1 (5 bases). Germline values: CDR1 MDHEN, CDR2 SYDVKM. The CDR3 runs 13 residues. V lost 6 bases and J 1 base, leaving 9 bases between the germline ends. CDR3 loop: CASREQGNTEAFF. DNA for the CDR3: TGTGCCAGCAGAGAGCAGGGGAACACTGAAGCTTTCTTT.

This clonotype was observed once. A much larger clone sits a single nucleotide away, making a read error possible. The chain uses TRBV29-1 and TRBJ2-3; 8 nucleotides line up with TRBD1. The CDR3 covers 15 residues. Germline-derived CDR1 and CDR2 are SQVTM and ANQGSEA. This CDR3 reads CGVEASRTGTDTQYF. DNA of the CDR3: TGCGGCGTTGAAGCCTCCAGGACAGGGACAGATACGCAGTATTTT.

This clonotype was seen only a few times. The gene calls are TRBV11-2 and TRBJ1-2; no reliable D call. V was clipped by 1 base and J by 1 base, with 4 bases between them. The CDR3 totals 13 residues. The germline CDR1 and CDR2 sequences are SGHAT and FQNNGV. CDR3 nucleotides: TGTGCCAGCAGCTTAGTTGATAACTATGGCTACACCTTC. It is translated as CASSLVDNYGYTF.

V gene TRBV6-1 combines with J gene TRBJ1-1; tentatively, D is TRBD1 (5 bases). V lost 6 bases, J lost 3 bases, and 11 bases lay in between. This CDR3 has 13 residues. The germline CDR1 and CDR2 sequences are MNHNS and SASEGT. The CDR3 DNA sequence: TGTGCCAGCAGGCCCCCGGGGGACACTGAAGCTTTCTTT. It yields the protein CASRPPGDTEAFF.

This clonotype turned up a few times. The chain uses TRBV4-2 and TRBJ2-7; 11 nucleotides line up with TRBD1. The V gene's germline CDR1 is LGHNA and CDR2 YNFKEQ. The V gene end was trimmed by 3 bases and the J gene end by 6 bases; junction bases not matched to a gene: 4. There are 14 residues in the CDR3. The chain's CDR3 is CASSHPGTGGEQYF. CDR3 nucleotides: TGTGCCAGCAGCCACCCTGGGACAGGGGGCGAGCAGTACTTC.

The sample holds many counts of this clonotype. The rearrangement joins TRBV18 to TRBJ1-2; D remains unclear. Germline V lookup: CDR1 KGHSH, CDR2 LQKENI. Trimming pared 1 base from V and 2 bases from J, leaving 14 bases between. This CDR3 is 16 amino acids long. CDR3 coding DNA: TGTGCCAGCTCACCACGGAATACGGGCTGGAACTATGGCTACACCTTC. Translated: CASSPRNTGWNYGYTF.

The rearrangement links TRBV12-3 or TRBV12-4 to TRBJ2-3; 8 nucleotides line up with TRBD1. The CDR3 is 15 residues long. V gave up 8 bases and J gave up 5 bases; unmatched junction bases: 12. The CDR3, as DNA: TGTGCCAGCCTGACAGGGGCCGGCCGGGGAGATACGCAGTATTTT. Amino acid sequence: CASLTGAGRGDTQYF.

This chain joins TRBV7-6 and TRBJ2-3; D ambiguous. The germline CDR1 and CDR2 sequences are SGHVS and FNYEAQ. CDR3 length equals 17 residues. Trimming shortened V by 5 bases and J by 0 bases, and 18 bases separated the two germline ends. This chain's CDR3 is CASSPSWFGPSTDTQYF. The CDR3 DNA reads TGTGCCAGCAGCCCCTCTTGGTTCGGGCCTAGCACAGATACGCAGTATTTT.

CDR3: CATSARGRQPQHF. CDR3 nucleotide sequence: TGTGCCACCAGTGCAAGGGGGCGTCAGCCCCAGCATTTT. This rearrangement joins TRBV24-1 to TRBJ1-5, with 7 bases matching TRBD1. The CDR3 extends over 13 amino acids. Germline CDR1 and CDR2: KGHDR and SFDVKD. The trim removed 5 bases at V and 6 bases at J, leaving 3 bases unmatched.

The chain couples TRBV9 to TRBJ2-5; D is undetermined. The V end was cut by 0 bases, the J end by 2 bases, with 8 bases between. Germline assignment: CDR1 SGDLS and CDR2 YYNGEE. The CDR3 length is 14 residues. The CDR3 sequence: CASSVAFGQETQYF. The DNA for the CDR3 is TGTGCCAGCAGCGTAGCTTTTGGGCAAGAGACCCAGTACTTC.